This passage covers 20 T cell receptor beta chains from one sample sequenced in a study of lymphopenia after photon versus proton radiotherapy. Some clones are missing from TCRdb's copy, which holds only in-frame ones; the method was immunoSEQ multiplex PCR. This sample has about 45,000 clones, with approximately 83% found just once. Sequencing used peripheral blood, obtained from a patient treated with photon-based radiotherapy. The receptors shown here come from a man aged 40-49 years with gastric cancer.

The chain is built from TRBV5-6 and TRBJ1-5; the D is unclear. The CDR3 contains 15 residues. Trimming left V 4 bases short and J 7 bases short, with 18 bases between. CDR1 is SGHDT and CDR2 is YYEEEE in the germline V gene. CDR3 in amino acids: CASSAAGRVGQPQHF. Written as DNA, the CDR3 is TGTGCCAGCAGCGCGGCGGGGAGGGTAGGACAGCCCCAGCATTTT.

The rearrangement uses TRBV19 and TRBJ1-3; TRBD1 matches 7 bases. V gave up 7 bases and J gave up 0 bases; unmatched junction bases: 6. Germline V CDR1 and CDR2: LNHDA, SQIVND (reference sequence). The CDR3 consists of 15 residues. The CDR3 loop reads CASIRDRSSGNTIYF. The DNA for the CDR3 is TGTGCCAGTATACGGGACAGAAGCTCTGGAAACACCATATATTTT.

V is TRBV6-6 and J is TRBJ2-4; 8 positions agree with TRBD1. V lost 6 bases and J lost 6; bases outside the gene matches: 4. CDR1 MNHNY and CDR2 SVGAGI come from the germline V gene (reference sequence). The CDR3 sequence is 13 residues long. CDR3 bases: TGTGCCAGCAGATCCGGGACAGGAAACATTCAGTACTTC. It encodes CASRSGTGNIQYF.

In its sample, this clone was seen once. The V and J genes are TRBV5-4 and TRBJ1-1, with 7 bases fitting TRBD1. V lost 4 bases and J lost 3; bases outside the gene matches: 6. The CDR3 has 14 residues. Germline loops: CDR1 SGHNT, CDR2 YYREEE (reference sequence). DNA for the CDR3: TGTGCCAGCAGCGCGGGGGACAGAGACACTGAAGCTTTCTTT. Translation: CASSAGDRDTEAFF.

The gene calls are TRBV7-2 and TRBJ2-7, with D maybe TRBD1 (7 bases). The ends were cut back, 1 base at V and 6 bases at J, with 13 bases in the middle. The CDR3 extends over 14 amino acids. In germline, CDR1 is SGHTA, CDR2 FQGNSA. CDR3 protein: CASSLGQGGSEQYF. The CDR3 DNA sequence: TGTGCCAGCAGCTTAGGACAGGGAGGTAGCGAGCAGTACTTC. Together with reference TRBV7-2 and TRBJ2-7, the CDR3 gives the full variable domain: GAGVSQSPSNKVTEKGKDVELRCDPISGHTALYWYRQSLGQGLEFLIYFQGNSAPDKSGLPSDRFSAERTGGSVSTLTIQRTQQEDSAVYLCASSLGQGGSEQYFGPGTRLTVT.

The chain couples TRBV11-3 to TRBJ2-5, with 7 bases identical to TRBD1. V shed 5 bases and J 2 bases; nucleotides not matched to a gene: 5. The CDR3 sequence is 14 residues long. Looked up from germline, CDR1 is SGHNT and CDR2 is YENEEA. CDR3 region: CASSVDRIQETQYF. The CDR3 DNA reads TGTGCCAGCAGCGTGGACAGGATACAAGAGACCCAGTACTTC.

The chain uses TRBV19 and TRBJ2-3; no clear D. V was trimmed by 3 bases and J by 2 bases, leaving 6 bases between them. The V gene's germline CDR1 is LNHDA and CDR2 SQIVND (reference sequence). This CDR3 spans 13 amino acids. CDR3 nucleotide sequence: TGTGCCAGTAGTATGTCCCACACAGATACGCAGTATTTT. This codes for CASSMSHTDTQYF. Full variable domain (rest looked up from reference TRBV19 and TRBJ2-3): DGGITQSPKYLFRKEGQNVTLSCEQNLNHDAMYWYRQDPGQGLRLIYYSQIVNDFQKGDIAEGYSVSREKKESFPLTVTSAQKNPTAFYLCASSMSHTDTQYFGPGTRLTVL.

The genes are TRBV6-1 and TRBJ1-2; D is unclear. The germline V gene has CDR1 MNHNS and CDR2 SASEGT. The length of the CDR3 is 13 residues. V was clipped by 4 bases and J by 4 bases, with 10 bases between them. The CDR3 DNA is TGTGCCAGCAGTGTCCAATTTAGCTATGGCTACACCTTC. It encodes CASSVQFSYGYTF.

V is TRBV15 and J is TRBJ1-2, with D tentatively TRBD1 (5 bases). This CDR3 is built from 13 residues. The germline CDR1 and CDR2 sequences are LNHNV and YYDKDF (reference sequence). V shed 3 bases and J shed 4 bases, with 9 bases lying between them. This CDR3 reads CATSRGGTYGYTF. CDR3 coding DNA: TGTGCCACCAGCAGGGGGGGGACCTATGGCTACACCTTC.

The chain links TRBV30 to TRBJ2-2; D tentatively reads TRBD1 or TRBD2 (6 bases each). V gave up 3 bases and J gave up 6 bases, with 11 bases separating them. The CDR3 is 13 amino acids. Germline assignment: CDR1 GTSNPN and CDR2 SVGIG (reference sequence). In DNA form, the CDR3 reads TGTGCCTGGAGCGAGGAGGGGGCCGGGGAGCTGTTTTTT. As protein: CAWSEEGAGELFF.

The chain carries TRBV18 and TRBJ2-7, with D uncertain. CDR3 length: 14 amino acids. Germline lookup yields CDR1 KGHSH and CDR2 LQKENI. Trimming stripped 0 bases from V and 2 bases from J, with 8 bases between. This CDR3 reads CASSPPQAAYEQYF. The CDR3, as DNA: TGTGCCAGCTCACCACCTCAGGCCGCCTACGAGCAGTACTTC.

The chain carries TRBV5-1 and TRBJ1-1; no definite D call. The CDR3 contains 17 residues. Germline assignment: CDR1 SGHRS and CDR2 YFSETQ. V was cut by 4 bases and J by 2 bases, with 21 bases left in between. CDR3 amino acids: CASSRTVPSVANTEAFF. As DNA, the CDR3 is TGCGCCAGCAGCCGAACGGTCCCCTCGGTTGCTAACACTGAAGCTTTCTTT.

The chain joins TRBV7-6 to TRBJ1-4; D is undetermined. The V gene lost 1 base and the J gene lost 3 bases, with 9 bases spanning the gap. Germline-derived CDR1 and CDR2 are SGHVS and FNYEAQ. This CDR3 has 15 residues. CDR3 coding DNA: TGTGCCAGCAGCTTAGAGGGAGGAGCTAATGAAAAACTGTTTTTT. It yields the protein CASSLEGGANEKLFF.

The genes are TRBV9 and TRBJ1-2; D unclear. The CDR3 covers 12 residues. The germline V and J ends were trimmed by 4 bases and 3 bases, with 7 bases remaining between them. The germline V gene encodes CDR1 SGDLS and CDR2 YYNGEE. The CDR3 loop is CASSPGDYGYTF. The CDR3 DNA reads TGTGCCAGCAGCCCTGGGGACTATGGCTACACCTTC.

This rearrangement joins TRBV2 to TRBJ1-4; TRBD1 agrees at 7 bases. With V trimmed by 6 bases and J by 12 bases, 10 bases remained unmatched. The CDR3 is 13 amino acids. Germline CDR1 SNHLY, CDR2 FYNNEI. Here the CDR3 reads CASSVGRDSELFF. CDR3 DNA: TGTGCCAGCAGCGTAGGGAGGGACAGCGAACTGTTTTTT.

This clone has only a few counts. The CDR3 region is CASSTRTGLTYEQYF. DNA for the CDR3: TGTGCCAGCAGCACCCGGACAGGTCTCACCTACGAGCAGTACTTC. The chain has TRBV5-4 and TRBJ2-7; TRBD1 agrees at 7 bases. The CDR3 is made up of 15 amino acids. V shed 4 bases and J 2 bases; nucleotides not matched to a gene: 9. The germline CDR1 and CDR2 sequences are SGHNT and YYREEE (reference sequence).

The chain has TRBV4-3 and TRBJ2-7; D not resolved. Per germline, CDR1 LGHNA and CDR2 YSLEER. There are 13 residues in the CDR3. V lost 0 bases and J lost 3, with 6 bases in between. DNA of the CDR3: TGCGCCAGCAGCCAAGATGCGAGCTACGAGCAGTACTTC. It translates to CASSQDASYEQYF.

This chain joins TRBV6-5 and TRBJ2-2, with a weak D call TRBD2 (6 bases). Trimming left V 11 bases short and J 5 bases short, with 12 bases between. CDR1 is MNHEY and CDR2 is SVGAGI in the germline V gene. This CDR3 has 12 residues. For the CDR3, the DNA is TGTGCCGCGGAGGGGACGACCGGGGAGCTGTTTTTT. This translates into CAAEGTTGELFF.

This chain uses TRBV25-1 with TRBJ2-7; 12 bases are shared with TRBD1. The CDR3 is 13 amino acids. CDR1 and CDR2 from the germline V gene are MGHDK and SYGVNS. J lost 6 bases, V lost 7 bases, and 4 bases had no gene match. CDR3 nucleotides: TGTGCCAGCATGGGACAGGGGGCTTTCGAGCAGTACTTC. Protein sequence: CASMGQGAFEQYF.

The chain links TRBV7-2 to TRBJ2-5; 14 bases are shared with TRBD2. V gave up 5 bases and J gave up 7 bases; unmatched junction bases: 6. Germline-derived CDR1 and CDR2 are SGHTA and FQGNSA. The CDR3 covers 15 residues. In DNA, the CDR3 is TGTGCCAGCAGCCCGCGGACTAGCGGGGGGCCGACCCAGTACTTC. Translated, it gives CASSPRTSGGPTQYF.